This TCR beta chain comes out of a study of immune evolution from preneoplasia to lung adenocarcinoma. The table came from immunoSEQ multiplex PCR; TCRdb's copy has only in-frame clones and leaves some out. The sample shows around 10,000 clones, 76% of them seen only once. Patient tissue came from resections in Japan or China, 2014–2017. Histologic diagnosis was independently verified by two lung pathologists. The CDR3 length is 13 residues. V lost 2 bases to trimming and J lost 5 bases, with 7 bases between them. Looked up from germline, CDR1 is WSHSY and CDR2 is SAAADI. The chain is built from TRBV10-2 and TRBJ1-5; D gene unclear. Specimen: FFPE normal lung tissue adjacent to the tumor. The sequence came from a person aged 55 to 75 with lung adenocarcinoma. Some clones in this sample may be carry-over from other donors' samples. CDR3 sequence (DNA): TGCGCCAGCAGTGAGGTGAGGGATCAGCCCCAGCATTTT. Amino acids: CASSEVRDQPQHF.